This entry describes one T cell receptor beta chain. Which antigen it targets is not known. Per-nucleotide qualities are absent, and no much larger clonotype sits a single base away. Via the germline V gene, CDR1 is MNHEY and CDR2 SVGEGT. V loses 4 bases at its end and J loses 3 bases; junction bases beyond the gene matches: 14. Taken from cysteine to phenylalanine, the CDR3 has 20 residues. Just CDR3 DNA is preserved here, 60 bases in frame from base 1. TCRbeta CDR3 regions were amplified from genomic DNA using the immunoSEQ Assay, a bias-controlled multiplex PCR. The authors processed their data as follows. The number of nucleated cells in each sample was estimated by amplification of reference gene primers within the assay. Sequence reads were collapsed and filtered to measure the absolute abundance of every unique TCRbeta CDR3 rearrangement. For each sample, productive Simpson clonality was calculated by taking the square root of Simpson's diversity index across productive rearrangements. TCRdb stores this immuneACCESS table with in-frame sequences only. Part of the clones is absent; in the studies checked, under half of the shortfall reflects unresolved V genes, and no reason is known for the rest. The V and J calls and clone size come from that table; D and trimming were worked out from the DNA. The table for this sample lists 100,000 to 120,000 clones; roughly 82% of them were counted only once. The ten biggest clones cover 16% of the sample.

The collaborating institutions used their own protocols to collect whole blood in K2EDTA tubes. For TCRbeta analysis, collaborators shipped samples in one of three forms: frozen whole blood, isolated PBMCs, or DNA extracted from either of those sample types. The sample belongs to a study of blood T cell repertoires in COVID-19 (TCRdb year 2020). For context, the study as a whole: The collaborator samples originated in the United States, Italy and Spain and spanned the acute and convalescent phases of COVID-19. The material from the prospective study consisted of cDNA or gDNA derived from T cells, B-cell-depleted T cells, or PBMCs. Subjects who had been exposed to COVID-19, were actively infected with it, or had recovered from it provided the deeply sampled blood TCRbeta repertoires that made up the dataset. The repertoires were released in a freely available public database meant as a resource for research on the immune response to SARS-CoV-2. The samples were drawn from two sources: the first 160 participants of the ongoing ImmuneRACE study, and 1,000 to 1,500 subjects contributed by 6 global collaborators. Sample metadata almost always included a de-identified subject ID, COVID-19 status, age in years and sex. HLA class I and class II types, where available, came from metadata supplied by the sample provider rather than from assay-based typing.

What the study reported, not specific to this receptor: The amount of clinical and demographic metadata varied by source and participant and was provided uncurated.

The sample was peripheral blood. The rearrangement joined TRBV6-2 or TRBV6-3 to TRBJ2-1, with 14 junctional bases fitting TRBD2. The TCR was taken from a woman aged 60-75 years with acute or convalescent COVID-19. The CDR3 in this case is CASSFDLVTSGGAVYNEQFF. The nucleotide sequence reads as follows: TGTGCCAGCAGTTTTGATTTGGTGACTAGCGGGGGGGCCGTCTACAATGAGCAGTTCTTC.